This T cell receptor (beta chain) was sequenced during a study of cytomegalovirus exposure and HLA in healthy donors. Primers for the PCR totalled 60 Vbeta and 13 Jbeta. Assay used: immunoSEQ multiplex PCR; TCRdb lists only in-frame clones, some missing. The sample lists about 130,000 clones, more than 80% occurring once. The material sequenced was PBMCs. This clonotype originated in a man aged 25 to 40 in good health and CMV-seronegative.

The CDR3 here is CASSPQSGPNQPQHF. The CDR3 region has the DNA TGTGCCAGCTCACCCCAGTCAGGGCCCAATCAGCCCCAGCATTTT. The chain is built from TRBV18 and TRBJ1-5, with D possibly TRBD1 on 5 matching bases. Germline lookup yields CDR1 KGHSH and CDR2 LQKENI. This CDR3 has 15 amino acids. Deletions cut 3 bases from V and 3 bases from J, with 12 bases between.